There are a few counts of the clone carrying this T cell receptor (beta chain). As yet, its antigen is unknown. These data are taken from a study of OX40 agonist ivuxolimab in advanced cancers. For the study at large: As their treatment, patients were administered ivuxolimab, an agonistic anti-OX40 (CD134) antibody.

The protocol was immunoSEQ multiplex PCR, while the TCRdb copy is restricted to in-frame clones and leaves out a portion. The table has tens of thousands of clones, 89% seen once; the top ten hold more than 10%. Germline values: CDR1 PRHDT, CDR2 FYEKMQ (reference sequence). The CDR3 has 16 residues. The trim removed 5 bases at V and 2 bases at J, leaving 11 bases unmatched. Study-level points and caveats: The study found among the lowest clonal expansion in partial responders at 0.1-3.0 mg/kg. The mean number of expanded clones was higher in CD8+ T cells than in CD4+.

The chain links TRBV13 to TRBJ2-7, with 8 bases lining up with TRBD2. Material: CD4+ or CD8+ T cells sorted from blood, obtained in a trial of the OX40 agonist ivuxolimab. The TCR sequence derives from an adult with an advanced solid tumor such as melanoma, head and neck, liver or kidney cancer. In DNA form, the CDR3 reads TGTGCCAGCAGCGCCTACACCGGGACTAGTGCCTACGAGCAGTACTTC. Protein: CASSAYTGTSAYEQYF.